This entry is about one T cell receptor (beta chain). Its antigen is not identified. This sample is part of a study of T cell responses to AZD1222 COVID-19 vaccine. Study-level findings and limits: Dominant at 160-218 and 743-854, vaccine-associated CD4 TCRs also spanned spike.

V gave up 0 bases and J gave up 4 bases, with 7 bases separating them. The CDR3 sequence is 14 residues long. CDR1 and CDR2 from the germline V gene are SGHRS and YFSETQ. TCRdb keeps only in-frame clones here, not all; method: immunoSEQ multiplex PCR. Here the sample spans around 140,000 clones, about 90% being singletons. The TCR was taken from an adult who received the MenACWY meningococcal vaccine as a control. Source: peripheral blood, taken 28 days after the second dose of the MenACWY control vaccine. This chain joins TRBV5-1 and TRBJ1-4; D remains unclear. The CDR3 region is CASSLDGFNEKLFF. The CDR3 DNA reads TGCGCCAGCAGCTTGGACGGGTTTAATGAAAAACTGTTTTTT.